The 20 T cell receptor beta chains in this list originate from one sample, sequenced in a study of OX40 agonist ivuxolimab in advanced cancers. Measured with immunoSEQ multiplex PCR; TCRdb has only the in-frame clones, and not every one. Of around 86,000 clones listed, roughly 91% are singletons. The material was CD4+ or CD8+ T cells sorted from blood, obtained in a trial of the OX40 agonist ivuxolimab. Source of these receptors: an adult with an advanced solid tumor such as melanoma, head and neck, liver or kidney cancer.

The chain joins TRBV5-4 to TRBJ2-7, with 9 bases matching TRBD2. J was trimmed by 3 bases and V by 0 bases; bases with no gene match: 4. This CDR3 region has 15 residues. Germline V gene sequence: CDR1 SGHNT, CDR2 YYREEE (reference sequence). The CDR3 sequence: CASSLGPSGDYEQYF. As DNA, the CDR3 is TGTGCCAGCAGCTTGGGGCCTAGCGGGGACTACGAGCAGTACTTC. Supplemented by reference TRBV5-4 and TRBJ2-7, the full variable domain reads ETGVTQSPTHLIKTRGQQVTLRCSSQSGHNTVSWYQQALGQGPQFIFQYYREEENGRGNFPPRFSGLQFPNYSSELNVNALELDDSALYLCASSLGPSGDYEQYFGPGTRLTVT.

V and J are TRBV7-9 and TRBJ2-1; no firm D call. Germline V gene sequence: CDR1 SEHNR, CDR2 FQNEAQ (reference sequence). V was pared by 0 bases and J by 2 bases, with 11 bases between. The CDR3 is 16 residues long. The CDR3 loop is CASSLAQAGPYNEQFF. As DNA, the CDR3 is TGTGCCAGCAGCTTAGCGCAGGCAGGTCCCTACAATGAGCAGTTCTTC.

This chain links TRBV27 with TRBJ2-3; D perhaps matches TRBD2 (7 bases). This CDR3 contains 15 residues. V lost 3 bases to trimming and J lost 4 bases, with 14 bases between them. CDR1 and CDR2 from the germline V gene are MNHEY and SMNVEV (reference sequence). The CDR3 DNA is TGTGCCAGCAGTTTGCGGGGGCCCAACCCAGATACGCAGTATTTT. Amino acids: CASSLRGPNPDTQYF.

J is TRBJ2-7 and V is TRBV7-9; D is unresolved. The V gene's germline CDR1 is SEHNR and CDR2 FQNEAQ (reference sequence). CDR3 length equals 16 residues. V was pared by 1 base and J by 0 bases, with 13 bases between. The CDR3 region is CASSLGYPRPSYEQYF. Here the CDR3 DNA reads TGTGCCAGCAGCTTAGGCTATCCTCGCCCCTCCTACGAGCAGTACTTC.

The V and J genes are TRBV5-1 and TRBJ2-2, with 9 bases aligning to TRBD2. V was pared by 4 bases and J by 1 base, with 5 bases of the junction left unmatched. Germline V gene lookup returns CDR1 SGHRS and CDR2 YFSETQ. This CDR3 has 16 residues. DNA for the CDR3: TGCGCCAGCAGCGCTCCACTAGCGGGGAACACCGGGGAGCTGTTTTTT. This translates into CASSAPLAGNTGELFF.

V gene TRBV28 combines with J gene TRBJ2-7; no definite D call. The length of the CDR3 is 12 residues. Between the trimmed V and J ends, which lost 3 bases and 3 bases, there was a span of 6 bases. Germline assignment: CDR1 MDHEN and CDR2 SYDVKM. The CDR3 sequence is CASSFWDYEQYF. As DNA, the CDR3 is TGTGCCAGCAGTTTTTGGGACTACGAGCAGTACTTC.

The chain combines TRBV7-2 with TRBJ2-3; TRBD2 matches 13 bases. The J segment lost 4 bases and the V segment lost 5 bases, leaving 6 bases of the junction unmatched. Germline V lookup: CDR1 SGHTA, CDR2 FQGNSA. The CDR3 is 16 residues long. This CDR3 reads CASSTWTSGSPDTQYF. The CDR3, as DNA: TGTGCCAGCAGCACCTGGACTAGCGGGAGCCCAGATACGCAGTATTTT. The full variable domain, rest sourced from reference TRBV7-2 and TRBJ2-3, is GAGVSQSPSNKVTEKGKDVELRCDPISGHTALYWYRQSLGQGLEFLIYFQGNSAPDKSGLPSDRFSAERTGGSVSTLTIQRTQQEDSAVYLCASSTWTSGSPDTQYFGPGTRLTVL.

The CDR3 DNA follows: TGTGCCAGTAGTACTTGGGGACTAGTAGGTGAGCAGTTCTTC. It specifies CASSTWGLVGEQFF. The chain employs TRBV19 and TRBJ2-1, with 8 bases identical to TRBD2. The CDR3 has 14 residues. Trimming removed 4 bases from V and 9 bases from J; junction bases left unmatched: 8. CDR1 LNHDA and CDR2 SQIVND come from the germline V gene (reference sequence).

J is TRBJ1-2 and V is TRBV9, with 7 bases aligning to TRBD1. Germline lookup yields CDR1 SGDLS and CDR2 YYNGEE. The V and J ends lost 0 bases and 7 bases, in that order; junction bases with no gene match: 21. The CDR3 totals 19 residues. DNA of the CDR3: TGTGCCAGCAGCGTAGGAGTCAGCAGGGCGACAGGGCCGACTGGTGGCTACACCTTC. Encoded protein: CASSVGVSRATGPTGGYTF.

This clone was seen a few times. The chain is built from TRBV11-3 and TRBJ1-1, with D hard to call. Trimming removed 1 base at V and 2 bases at J, with 2 bases between. The CDR3 is made up of 12 amino acids. Germline assignment: CDR1 SGHNT and CDR2 YENEEA. DNA of the CDR3: TGTGCCAGCAGCTTAGCTAACACTGAAGCTTTCTTT. Its translation is CASSLANTEAFF.

This clone was counted a single time. The chain joins TRBV4-3 to TRBJ2-1, with TRBD2 identical over 8 bases. Germline V gene data show CDR1 as LGHNA and CDR2 as YSLEER. CDR3 length: 15 amino acids. V dropped 5 bases and J dropped 8; count of bases not matched to a gene: 11. The CDR3 nucleotides read TGCGCCAGCAGCTCGAGCGGGGGCCACCAGTATGAGCAGTTCTTC. It is translated as CASSSSGGHQYEQFF.

The gene calls are TRBV4-3 and TRBJ2-1; no firm D call. Germline V CDR1 and CDR2: LGHNA, YSLEER. There are 14 residues in the CDR3. V was pared by 6 bases and J by 3 bases, with 12 bases between. CDR3 sequence (DNA): TGCGCCAGCAGATACAACGAATTCTACAATGAGCAGTTCTTC. This translates into CASRYNEFYNEQFF.

The rearrangement uses TRBV13 and TRBJ2-7; D may correspond to TRBD1 or TRBD2 (5 bases each). V dropped 2 bases and J dropped 7 bases, with 21 bases sitting between them. CDR1 and CDR2 from the germline V gene are PRHDT and FYEKMQ (reference sequence). The CDR3 has 16 amino acids. The CDR3 nucleotides are TGTGCCAGCAGCTTAAGCCCCCCGGGACGGGCTTTTGAGCAGTACTTC. Translating it yields CASSLSPPGRAFEQYF. Combining the CDR3 with reference TRBV13 and TRBJ2-7 gives the whole variable domain AAGVIQSPRHLIKEKRETATLKCYPIPRHDTVYWYQQGPGQDPQFLISFYEKMQSDKGSIPDRFSAQQFSDYHSELNMSSLELGDSALYFCASSLSPPGRAFEQYFGPGTRLTVT.

This clone turned up a few times. V gene TRBV4-1 combines with J gene TRBJ1-1; D is perhaps TRBD1 (5 bases). CDR3 size: 14 residues. The germline V and J ends were trimmed by 0 bases and 4 bases, with 9 bases remaining between them. Germline CDR1 is MGHRA and CDR2 is YSYEKL. DNA of the CDR3: TGCGCCAGCAGCCAAGAAGGCGGGGGCACTGAAGCTTTCTTT. The encoded protein is CASSQEGGGTEAFF.

CDR3 nucleotide sequence: TGTGCCAGCAGCTTACCGGGATCTAATGAAAAACTGTTTTTT. Residues: CASSLPGSNEKLFF. The chain couples TRBV7-9 to TRBJ1-4; no definite D call. In germline, CDR1 is SEHNR, CDR2 FQNEAQ (reference sequence). The CDR3 length is 14 residues. V was clipped by 2 bases and J by 3 bases, with 7 bases between them.

The J gene is TRBJ2-7, the V gene TRBV4-3; 10 nucleotides match TRBD1. Germline-derived CDR1 and CDR2 are LGHNA and YSLEER. The CDR3 contains 15 residues. The J segment lost 2 bases and the V segment lost 3 bases, leaving 4 bases of the junction unmatched. The CDR3 is CASSQGTGATYEQYF. The CDR3 nucleotides are TGCGCCAGCAGCCAGGGGACAGGGGCCACCTACGAGCAGTACTTC.

The rearrangement joins TRBV7-2 to TRBJ2-7, with D tentatively TRBD1 (6 bases). This CDR3 has 14 residues. The V gene lost 8 bases and the J gene lost 0 bases, with 14 bases spanning the gap. Germline CDR1 and CDR2: SGHTA and FQGNSA. Here the CDR3 DNA reads TGTGCCAGCGGGACATACGGGAACTCCTACGAGCAGTACTTC. Translated, it gives CASGTYGNSYEQYF. The full variable domain, in which reference TRBV7-2 and TRBJ2-7 provide the parts outside the CDR3, is GAGVSQSPSNKVTEKGKDVELRCDPISGHTALYWYRQSLGQGLEFLIYFQGNSAPDKSGLPSDRFSAERTGGSVSTLTIQRTQQEDSAVYLCASGTYGNSYEQYFGPGTRLTVT.

This rearrangement joins TRBV28 to TRBJ1-4, with 7 bases identical to TRBD1. The germline CDR1 and CDR2 sequences are MDHEN and SYDVKM. The CDR3 has 13 residues. V gave up 10 bases and J gave up 8 bases; unmatched junction bases: 10. The DNA for the CDR3 is TGTGCCACCTTAGCGCAGGGGGGGGAAAAACTGTTTTTT. Amino acids: CATLAQGGEKLFF.

The rearrangement links TRBV27 to TRBJ2-7, with D possibly being TRBD1 (5 bases). V was clipped by 4 bases and J by 0 bases, with 13 bases between them. This CDR3 spans 15 amino acids. Germline CDR1 and CDR2: MNHEY and SMNVEV (reference sequence). The CDR3, as DNA: TGTGCCAGCAGTTGGGCAGGGTCGGGCTCCTACGAGCAGTACTTC. This codes for CASSWAGSGSYEQYF.

J is TRBJ2-7 and V is TRBV2; D possibly uses TRBD1 or TRBD2 (5 bases each). V was pared by 3 bases and J by 5 bases, with 14 bases between. CDR3 size: 14 residues. The germline V gene has CDR1 SNHLY and CDR2 FYNNEI. The CDR3 sequence is CASSDPRDEDEQYF. Here the CDR3 DNA reads TGTGCCAGCAGTGACCCCAGGGACGAGGACGAGCAGTACTTC.